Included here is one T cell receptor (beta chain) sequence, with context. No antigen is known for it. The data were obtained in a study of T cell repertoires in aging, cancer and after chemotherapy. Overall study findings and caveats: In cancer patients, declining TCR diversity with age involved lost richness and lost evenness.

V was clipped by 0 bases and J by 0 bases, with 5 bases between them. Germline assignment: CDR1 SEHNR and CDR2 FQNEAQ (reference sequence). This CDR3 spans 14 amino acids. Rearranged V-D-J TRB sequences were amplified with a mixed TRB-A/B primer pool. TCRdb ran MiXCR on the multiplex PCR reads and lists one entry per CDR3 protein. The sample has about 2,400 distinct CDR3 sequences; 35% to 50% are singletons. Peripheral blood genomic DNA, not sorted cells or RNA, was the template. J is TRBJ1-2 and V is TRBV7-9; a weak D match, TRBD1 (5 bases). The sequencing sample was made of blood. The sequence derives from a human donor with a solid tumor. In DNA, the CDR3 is TGTGCCAGCAGCTTAGCGGACACTAACTATGGCTACACCTTC. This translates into CASSLADTNYGYTF.